This TCR beta chain was identified during a study of OX40 agonist ivuxolimab in advanced cancers. Background on the whole study: Ivuxolimab, which targeted the costimulatory receptor OX40 (CD134), was an agonistic, fully human IgG2 monoclonal antibody. Intravenous ivuxolimab was administered to patients every 2 weeks at six dose levels: 0.01, 0.1, 0.3, 1.5, 3 and 10 mg/kg. Of the roughly 51 dose-escalation patients, hepatocellular carcinoma was present in about 19, melanoma in around 15, renal cell carcinoma in 9 and head and neck cancer in 9. The dose-escalation cohort was over 70% male with a mean age of approximately 60 years, ranging from roughly 20 to 80. Patients were allowed to have had prior anti-PD-1, anti-PD-L1 or anti-CTLA-4 therapy, and approximately 40% of the dose-escalation patients had been treated with checkpoint inhibitors. Partial responses occurred in three dose-escalation patients, of whom one had hepatocellular carcinoma and two had cutaneous melanoma. The point of sequencing TCRbeta in the periphery was to test whether ivuxolimab changed TCR sequence diversity and drove clonal T-cell expansion. The paper describes the monotherapy dose-escalation part (N of about 55 patients) of the phase I trial of ivuxolimab. What the authors observed across the whole study: On average, CD8+ T cells showed more expanded clones than CD4+ T cells after ivuxolimab. In the 0.1-3.0 mg/kg groups, partial responders were among the patients with the lowest normalized peripheral clonal expansion, particularly in CD8+ T cells. Which antigens the clonally expanded peripheral T cells were specific for was not determined. Low levels of normalized T-cell clonal expansion were also shown by some nonresponding patients. At doses of 0.1 to 3.0 mg/kg, clonal expansion of both CD4+ and CD8+ blood T cells was observed from baseline to week 6.

For sequencing of the TCRbeta CDR3 region, genomic DNA was extracted from the sorted cells. TCRbeta CDR3 regions were sequenced using the immunoSEQ Assay. Held by TCRdb, this immuneACCESS table contains in-frame sequences only and omits some clones. Under half of the omission traces to an unresolved V gene where checked; the cause of the rest is unknown. This sample gives about 80,000 clones in total; more than 70% of them show up just once. The top ten constitute approximately 2.2% of the sample. About this clone itself: What this receptor recognizes is not known. Within one base of it there is no much larger clone, and no base qualities were kept.

Patients with autoimmune disease history or receiving systemic immunosuppression were excluded from the trial. Peripheral blood for TCR sequencing was collected from all dose cohorts at baseline, on cycle 4 day 1, and on cycle 7 day 1. The samples were drawn from a first-in-human, open-label, multicenter phase I dose-escalation trial of ivuxolimab. Adults with locally advanced or metastatic melanoma, renal cell, hepatocellular, or head and neck squamous cell carcinoma were enrolled in the trial. CD4+ and CD8+ T cells were sorted separately from peripheral blood before TCR sequencing. The TCR originated in an adult with an advanced solid tumor such as melanoma, head and neck, liver or kidney cancer. Sample: CD4+ or CD8+ T cells sorted from blood, taken in a trial of the OX40 agonist ivuxolimab.

The CDR3 loop reads CASSLVSFGSGGTF. The bases read TGTGCCAGCAGCTTAGTCTCGTTCGGGTCCGGAGGCACCTTC. The rearrangement joined TRBV11-1 to TRBJ1-2; a confident D gene designation cannot be given. Including the terminal cysteine and phenylalanine, the CDR3 comprises 14 residues. Of the read, only the CDR3 DNA is kept; its 42 bases are in frame from base 1. According to the germline V gene (reference sequence), CDR1 reads SGHAT and CDR2 reads FQDESV. Between the V and J ends, shortened by 1 base and 13 bases respectively, the junction contains 19 bases. Joined to the reference TRBV11-1 and TRBJ1-2 proteins, this CDR3 gives the full variable domain: EAEVAQSPRYKITEKSQAVAFWCDPISGHATLYWYRQILGQGPELLVQFQDESVVDDSQLPKDRFSAERLKGVDSTLKIQPAELGDSAMYLCASSLVSFGSGGTFGSGTRLTVV.